This T cell receptor beta chain was retrieved from a study of cytomegalovirus exposure and HLA in healthy donors. This clone was counted once. Assay: immunoSEQ multiplex PCR; the TCRdb copy retains only in-frame clones and omits some. The sample gives 71,000 or so clones, around 93% of which show up once; more than 0.8% is in the top ten. Sequencing used PBMCs. The receptor was isolated from a woman aged 18-29 years in good health and CMV-seronegative.

The CDR3: CASSQGDFSNQPQHF. In DNA, the CDR3 is TGTGCCAGCAGCCAGGGGGACTTTAGCAATCAGCCCCAGCATTTT. The rearrangement links TRBV9 to TRBJ1-5; 7 bases align to TRBD1. This CDR3 has 15 residues. Trimming removed 4 bases from V and 0 bases from J; junction bases left unmatched: 4. Germline CDR1 and CDR2: SGDLS and YYNGEE. Supplemented by reference TRBV9 and TRBJ1-5, the full variable domain reads DSGVTQTPKHLITATGQRVTLRCSPRSGDLSVYWYQQSLDQGLQFLIQYYNGEERAKGNILERFSAQQFPDLHSELNLSSLELGDSALYFCASSQGDFSNQPQHFGDGTRLSIL.